This TCR beta chain derives from a study of beta chain features in type 1 diabetes. Regarding the study as a whole: Shorter TCRB CDR3s, moderately but significantly so, marked every one of the four CD4+ subsets in Type 1 diabetes patients.

In its sample, this clone was seen a few times. Its antigen is not identified. Germline-derived CDR1 and CDR2 are SNHLY and FYNNEI. This CDR3 has 15 amino acids. V lost 6 bases and J lost 5; bases outside the gene matches: 7. Reverse transcription of all isolated RNA meant that expressed TCRB transcripts were sequenced. Assay: immunoSEQ multiplex PCR; the TCRdb copy retains only in-frame clones and omits some. The top ten clones hold more than 0.09% of a sample with over 600,000 clones, roughly 12% of them seen once. The sequencing sample was made of naive CD4+ T cells from blood. This receptor was identified in a man younger than 45 with type 1 diabetes. The chain combines TRBV2 with TRBJ1-6; 7 nucleotides match TRBD1. The CDR3 region is CASSAQGIDNSPLHF. The CDR3 nucleotides read TGTGCCAGCAGCGCACAGGGGATCGATAATTCACCCCTCCACTTT.